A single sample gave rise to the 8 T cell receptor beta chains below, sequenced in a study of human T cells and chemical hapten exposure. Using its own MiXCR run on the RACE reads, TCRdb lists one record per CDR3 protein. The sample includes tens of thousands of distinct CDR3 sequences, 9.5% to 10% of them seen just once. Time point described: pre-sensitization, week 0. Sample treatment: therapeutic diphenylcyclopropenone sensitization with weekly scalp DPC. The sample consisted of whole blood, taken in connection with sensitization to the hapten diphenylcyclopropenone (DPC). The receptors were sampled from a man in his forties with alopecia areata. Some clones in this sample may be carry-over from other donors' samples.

The CDR3 spells CASSLALLGQFF. CDR3 sequence (DNA): TGTGCCAGCAGCTTAGCACTACTAGGGCAGTTCTTC. J is TRBJ2-1 and V is TRBV7-8, with a possible D match to TRBD2 (5 bases). This CDR3 has 12 amino acids. CDR1 and CDR2 from the germline V gene are SGHVS and FQNEAQ. With 0 bases removed from V and 12 bases from J, the gap between germline ends came to 9 bases.

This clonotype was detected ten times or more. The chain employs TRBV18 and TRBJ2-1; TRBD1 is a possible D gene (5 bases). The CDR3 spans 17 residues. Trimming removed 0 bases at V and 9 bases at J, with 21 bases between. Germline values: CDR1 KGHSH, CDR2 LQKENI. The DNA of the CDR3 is TGTGCCAGCTCACCACCCTTAGGGGAAGCGCCCCAAGGTGAGCAGTTCTTC. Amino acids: CASSPPLGEAPQGEQFF.

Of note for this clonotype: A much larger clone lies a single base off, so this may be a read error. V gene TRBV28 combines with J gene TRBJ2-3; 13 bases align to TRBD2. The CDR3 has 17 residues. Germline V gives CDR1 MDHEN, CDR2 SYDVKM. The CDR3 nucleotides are TGTGCCAGCAGTTCGGGGAGGACTAGCGGGAGCACAGATGCGCAGTATTTT. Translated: CASSSGRTSGSTDAQYF.

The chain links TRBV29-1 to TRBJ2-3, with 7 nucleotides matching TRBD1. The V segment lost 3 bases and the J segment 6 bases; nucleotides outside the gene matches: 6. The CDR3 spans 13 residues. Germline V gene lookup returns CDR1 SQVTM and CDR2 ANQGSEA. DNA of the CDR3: TGCAGCGTTGAGGGACAGACACCCGATACGCAGTATTTT. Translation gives CSVEGQTPDTQYF.

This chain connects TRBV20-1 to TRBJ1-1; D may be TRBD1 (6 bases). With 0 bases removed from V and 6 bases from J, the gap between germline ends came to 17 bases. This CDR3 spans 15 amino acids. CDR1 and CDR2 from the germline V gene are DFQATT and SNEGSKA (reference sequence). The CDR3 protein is CSARDSRGQRSEAFF. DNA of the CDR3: TGCAGTGCTAGAGATAGCCGGGGGCAGAGATCTGAAGCTTTCTTT.

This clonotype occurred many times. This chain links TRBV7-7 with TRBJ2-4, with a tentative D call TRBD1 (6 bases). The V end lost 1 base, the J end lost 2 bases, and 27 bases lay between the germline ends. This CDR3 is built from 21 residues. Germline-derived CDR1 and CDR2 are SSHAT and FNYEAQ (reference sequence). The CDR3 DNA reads TGTGCCAGCAGCTTAGGATGGGTCTGGTCTGACAGGCGACCTCCCAAAAACATTCAGTACTTC. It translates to CASSLGWVWSDRRPPKNIQYF.

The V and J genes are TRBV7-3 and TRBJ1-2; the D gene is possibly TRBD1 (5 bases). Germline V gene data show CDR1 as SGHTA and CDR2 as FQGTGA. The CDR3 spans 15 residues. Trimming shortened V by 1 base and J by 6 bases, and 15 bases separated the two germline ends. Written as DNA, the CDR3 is TGTGCCAGCAGCTTAAGACGGGGAGGGGCGAATGGCTACACCTTC. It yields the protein CASSLRRGGANGYTF.

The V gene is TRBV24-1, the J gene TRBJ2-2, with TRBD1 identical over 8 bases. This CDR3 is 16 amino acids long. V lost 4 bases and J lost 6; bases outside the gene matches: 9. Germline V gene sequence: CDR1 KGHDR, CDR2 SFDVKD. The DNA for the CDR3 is TGTGCCACCAGTGAGAGGACAGGGTCGGTTTCCGGGGAGCTGTTTTTT. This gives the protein CATSERTGSVSGELFF.